This T cell receptor (beta chain) was found in a study of CD8 T cells in ankylosing spondylitis. General study results and limits: Within peripheral blood, clones linked to disease were CD8+ and relatively rare. Within matched ankylosing spondylitis synovial fluid, disease-linked clones were reportedly significantly enriched. A TCR beta motif made of about 8 highly homologous variants seemed typical of ankylosing spondylitis blood.

As concerns this clonotype: Its antigen is unidentified.

The V segment lost 4 bases and the J segment 7 bases; nucleotides outside the gene matches: 20. The germline V gene has CDR1 SGHAT and CDR2 FQNNGV. The CDR3 is 18 residues long. Molecular-barcoded quantitative 5'-RACE produced these TCR beta libraries. TCRdb fed the 5' RACE reads into MiXCR, producing one record per CDR3 protein. The sample contains fewer than 750,000 distinct CDR3 sequences, roughly 19% of which appear only once. The sequenced material came from blood, either unsorted or a sorted T cell fraction (not recorded which). The chain is built from TRBV11-2 and TRBJ2-5, with 8 bases lining up with TRBD2. The receptor comes from a male donor with ankylosing spondylitis. The CDR3 region is CASSYLGTAGGGKRTQYF. CDR3 bases: TGTGCCAGCAGCTACTTAGGGACCGCCGGGGGGGGTAAAAGGACCCAGTACTTC.